These 17 T cell receptor beta chains came from one sample sequenced in a study of radiation and T cells in renal cell carcinoma. Regarding time point: blood 4 weeks post-SBRT, at nephrectomy. The sample's treatment: 15 Gy SBRT to primary tumor, nephrectomy 4 weeks later. Clones were read by immunoSEQ multiplex PCR, and TCRdb kept only the in-frame ones, dropping some. The data hold roughly 170,000 clones, with 88% observed a single time. The specimen was blood, collected from a patient whose treatment included radiotherapy and nephrectomy. These receptors were taken from a woman between 45 and 60 years old with renal cell carcinoma.

The chain joins TRBV28 to TRBJ1-1; D call uncertain. This CDR3 is 14 amino acids long. V was cut by 1 base and J by 1 base, with 7 bases left in between. Germline V gene data show CDR1 as MDHEN and CDR2 as SYDVKM. The CDR3 DNA is TGTGCCAGCAGTTTATTCGGACCGAACACTGAAGCTTTCTTT. It encodes CASSLFGPNTEAFF.

This clone was observed a single time. The rearrangement uses TRBV4-1 and TRBJ1-6; the D is unclear. The CDR3 spans 17 residues. V was clipped by 5 bases and J by 8 bases, with 22 bases between them. Germline V lookup: CDR1 MGHRA, CDR2 YSYEKL. CDR3 coding DNA: TGCGCCAGCAGCTATCGGGCGCCCGGTTTGACGGATTCACCCCTCCACTTT. Its translation is CASSYRAPGLTDSPLHF.

The CDR3: CAWTQGLSYNEQFF. The CDR3 nucleotides read TGTGCCTGGACCCAAGGATTATCGTACAATGAGCAGTTCTTC. The rearrangement uses TRBV30 and TRBJ2-1, with D unclear. Trimming removed 4 bases at V and 4 bases at J, with 14 bases between. The CDR3 consists of 14 residues. Germline CDR1 reads GTSNPN; CDR2 reads SVGIG (reference sequence).

The sample holds one count of this clone. The J gene is TRBJ2-1, the V gene TRBV4-1; weak D call: TRBD2 (7 bases). The germline CDR1 and CDR2 sequences are MGHRA and YSYEKL. The V end lost 4 bases, the J end lost 4 bases, and 17 bases lay between the germline ends. This CDR3 comprises 16 residues. Here the CDR3 DNA reads TGCGCCAGCAGCCCTGGAGGGCGGGGGCCTTACAATGAGCAGTTCTTC. Its protein is CASSPGGRGPYNEQFF.

Of note for this clone: Other DNA sequences in this specimen translate into the identical CDR3. This chain links TRBV5-1 with TRBJ2-3; the D gene is possibly TRBD1 (5 bases). Germline V gene lookup returns CDR1 SGHRS and CDR2 YFSETQ. Trimming took off 0 bases at V and 0 bases at J, with 8 bases between the two ends. The CDR3 loop spans 15 amino acids. CDR3 in amino acids: CASSLDPGSTDTQYF. The CDR3 DNA reads as TGCGCCAGCAGCTTGGATCCAGGGAGCACAGATACGCAGTATTTT.

As concerns this clone: The sample has other DNA sequences that encode this CDR3 too. The genes are TRBV2 and TRBJ1-6, with D unclear. The ends were cut back, 3 bases at V and 10 bases at J, with 16 bases in the middle. The CDR3 runs to 15 residues. Looked up from germline, CDR1 is SNHLY and CDR2 is FYNNEI. This CDR3 is CASSDEGSRGSPLHF. CDR3 sequence (DNA): TGTGCCAGCAGTGATGAGGGCTCGAGAGGGTCACCCCTCCACTTT.

This clone appeared once. The chain combines TRBV10-1 with TRBJ1-1; a weak D match, TRBD1 (6 bases). This CDR3 has 17 residues. Trimming shortened V by 3 bases and J by 3 bases, and 20 bases separated the two germline ends. Germline V lookup: CDR1 WNHNN, CDR2 SYGVQD (reference sequence). Here the CDR3 DNA reads TGCGCCAGCAGTGATCATCCCGGGACATCTCTCGACACTGAAGCTTTCTTT. It encodes CASSDHPGTSLDTEAFF.

Only one count was recorded for this clone. This rearrangement joins TRBV10-2 to TRBJ1-2, with D possibly matching TRBD1 (6 bases). Germline loops: CDR1 WSHSY, CDR2 SAAADI. The V end lost 6 bases, the J end lost 0 bases, and 14 bases lay between the germline ends. The CDR3 loop spans 15 amino acids. The CDR3 spells CASRPTQGTNYGYTF. CDR3 bases: TGCGCCAGCAGGCCCACACAGGGAACTAACTATGGCTACACCTTC.

There are a few counts of this clone. V is TRBV19 and J is TRBJ1-1; no clear D. This CDR3 has 13 amino acids. Per the germline V gene, CDR1 is LNHDA and CDR2 is SQIVND (reference sequence). Trimming shortened V by 11 bases and J by 5 bases, and 18 bases separated the two germline ends. CDR3 region: CARLRTGRTEAFF. CDR3 sequence (DNA): TGTGCCCGCTTAAGGACCGGGAGGACTGAAGCTTTCTTT. Full variable domain (missing parts from reference TRBV19 and TRBJ1-1): DGGITQSPKYLFRKEGQNVTLSCEQNLNHDAMYWYRQDPGQGLRLIYYSQIVNDFQKGDIAEGYSVSREKKESFPLTVTSAQKNPTAFYLCARLRTGRTEAFFGQGTRLTVV.

The rearrangement links TRBV5-4 to TRBJ2-4, with 13 bases that match TRBD2. This CDR3 region has 18 residues. Germline V gene data show CDR1 as SGHNT and CDR2 as YYREEE (reference sequence). V gave up 4 bases and J gave up 0 bases; unmatched junction bases: 7. DNA of the CDR3: TGTGCCAGCAGCAGACTAGCGGGGGGTCGTCTAGCCAAAAACATTCAGTACTTC. Its translation is CASSRLAGGRLAKNIQYF.

This chain uses TRBV2 with TRBJ1-5; D is possibly TRBD1 (5 bases). The CDR3 is 14 amino acids. Trimming stripped 6 bases from V and 3 bases from J, with 12 bases between. CDR1 SNHLY and CDR2 FYNNEI come from the germline V gene. The CDR3 region has the DNA TGTGCCAGCAGGGAGGGACCGGTCAATCAGCCCCAGCATTTT. Translating it yields CASREGPVNQPQHF.

The V call is TRBV7-9, the J call TRBJ1-1; no clear D. The germline V gene has CDR1 SEHNR and CDR2 FQNEAQ (reference sequence). The germline V and J ends were trimmed by 3 bases and 7 bases, with 6 bases remaining between them. This CDR3 has 11 residues. DNA for the CDR3: TGTGCCAGCAGCTTTGTTAGTGAAGCTTTCTTT. It yields the protein CASSFVSEAFF.

This chain links TRBV7-9 with TRBJ1-1; D is uncertain. This CDR3 region has 12 residues. Trimming removed 2 bases from V and 3 bases from J, with 4 bases in between. The germline CDR1 and CDR2 sequences are SEHNR and FQNEAQ (reference sequence). The CDR3 DNA sequence: TGTGCCAGCAGCTTATACGACACTGAAGCTTTCTTT. It yields the protein CASSLYDTEAFF.

The chain employs TRBV10-3 and TRBJ2-1; a weak D match, TRBD2 (6 bases). The CDR3 extends over 14 amino acids. V shed 8 bases and J shed 4 bases, with 15 bases lying between them. Germline V CDR1 and CDR2: ENHRY, SYGVKD. The DNA for the CDR3 is TGTGCCATCGGAACGGGGGACCATTACAATGAGCAGTTCTTC. Translated, it gives CAIGTGDHYNEQFF.

The V gene is TRBV2, the J gene TRBJ2-3; weak D call: TRBD1 (5 bases). CDR1 and CDR2 (germline): SNHLY, FYNNEI. The germline V and J ends were trimmed by 2 bases and 3 bases, with 12 bases remaining between them. CDR3 length: 15 amino acids. The CDR3 bases are TGTGCCAGCAGTGAATCGATACAGGTAACAGATACGCAGTATTTT. Protein: CASSESIQVTDTQYF. The whole variable domain, remainder taken from reference TRBV2 and TRBJ2-3, is EPEVTQTPSHQVTQMGQEVILRCVPISNHLYFYWYRQILGQKVEFLVSFYNNEISEKSEIFDDQFSVERPDGSNFTLKIRSTKLEDSAMYFCASSESIQVTDTQYFGPGTRLTVL.

The rearrangement links TRBV6-5 to TRBJ2-1; TRBD2 matches 7 bases. The CDR3 is 14 residues long. Germline V gene data show CDR1 as MNHEY and CDR2 as SVGAGI. V gave up 6 bases and J gave up 7 bases; unmatched junction bases: 9. The DNA of the CDR3 is TGTGCCAGCAGGACGGGGGGTATGGGGAATGAGCAGTTCTTC. Translation gives CASRTGGMGNEQFF.

For this clone: One end of the junction fails to match germline, which may point to a read error. The gene calls are TRBV4-1 and TRBJ2-2; D unclear. From germline, CDR1 is MGHRA and CDR2 YSYEKL. CDR3 size: 16 residues. Here the CDR3 reads CASSRGFGSSTRELFF. CDR3 DNA: TGCGCCAGCAGCCGAGGCTTCGGAAGTTCCACCAGGGAGCTGTTTTTT.